The clone carrying this T cell receptor delta chain turned up a few times. As yet, its antigen is unknown. A far more abundant clone sits one base away, making this likely a read error. The sample holds other DNA sequences that translate to the same CDR3. The germline CDR1 and CDR2 sequences are TSWWSYY and QGS. The CDR3 runs to 23 residues. V shed 4 bases, J shed 6 bases, and the junction held 30 bases outside the gene matches. Sequencing used genomic DNA taken from PBMCs of patients and controls. These data are taken from a study of gamma delta lymphoproliferative disorders and STAT genes. The overall study: At least 50 ng of genomic DNA went into each LymphoTrack Dx TCRG Assay library.

Study-wide results and limits: Nearly all major patient gamma and delta clonotypes were public; only a couple of gamma clonotypes were disease-private. Gamma repertoires grouped patients separately from controls; delta repertoires showed no separation.

TCRdb reapplied CATT to the multiplex PCR reads. This table holds 1,200 or so delta-chain clones, roughly 2% found once. This clonotype originated in a human donor in good health. V and J are TRDV1 and TRDJ1; 12 nucleotides agree with TRDD3. The sample comprised blood. CDR3 DNA sequence: TGTGCTCTTGGGGTCCAATCTTCCTCTACACGGGTCTGGGGGATACGAGGGCTAAATAAACTCATCTTT. It encodes CALGVQSSSTRVWGIRGLNKLIF.